A single sample is the source of the 14 T cell receptor beta chains below, sequenced in a study of somatic mutations in cytotoxic T cells in rheumatoid arthritis. Here immunoSEQ multiplex PCR was the method, and the copy in TCRdb shows in-frame clones only, minus some. This table has about 23,000 clones, approximately 84% appearing once. Input material: CD8+ T cells sorted from blood. The receptors originated from an adult with rheumatoid arthritis.

The rearrangement joins TRBV2 to TRBJ1-1; TRBD1 is a possible D gene (5 bases). The germline V gene has CDR1 SNHLY and CDR2 FYNNEI. The CDR3 has 13 amino acids. Between the trimmed V and J ends, which lost 2 bases and 5 bases, there was a span of 9 bases. This chain's CDR3 is CASSESGKTEAFF. The CDR3 nucleotides read TGTGCCAGCAGTGAATCAGGGAAGACTGAAGCTTTCTTT. The full variable domain, its missing parts supplied by reference TRBV2 and TRBJ1-1, is EPEVTQTPSHQVTQMGQEVILRCVPISNHLYFYWYRQILGQKVEFLVSFYNNEISEKSEIFDDQFSVERPDGSNFTLKIRSTKLEDSAMYFCASSESGKTEAFFGQGTRLTVV.

This clone was seen just once. This CDR3 reads CASGVAGTIGELFF. Here the CDR3 DNA reads TGTGCCAGCGGCGTTGCGGGAACCATCGGGGAGCTGTTTTTT. The genes are TRBV11-3 and TRBJ2-2; weak D call: TRBD2 (6 bases). Germline V lookup: CDR1 SGHNT, CDR2 YENEEA. Trimming removed 8 bases at V and 7 bases at J, with 17 bases between. The CDR3 extends over 14 amino acids.

The CDR3 region has the DNA TGTGCCATCAATTCGGACAGGGGGCAATACGAGCAGTACTTC. Translation gives CAINSDRGQYEQYF. The V and J genes are TRBV10-3 and TRBJ2-7; TRBD1 agrees at 11 bases. The CDR3 has 14 amino acids. V shed 7 bases, J shed 4 bases, and the junction held 6 bases outside the gene matches. Germline V gene data show CDR1 as ENHRY and CDR2 as SYGVKD.

The V and J genes are TRBV7-8 and TRBJ2-7; 8 bases align to TRBD1. Germline assignment: CDR1 SGHVS and CDR2 FQNEAQ. The J segment lost 5 bases and the V segment lost 0 bases, leaving 6 bases of the junction unmatched. This CDR3 region has 15 residues. The CDR3 region has the DNA TGTGCCAGCAGCTTAGCCCCCGACAGGGGCCACGAGCAGTACTTC. Encoded protein: CASSLAPDRGHEQYF.

This chain links TRBV6-6 with TRBJ1-5; TRBD1 matches at 10 bases. Germline CDR1 MNHNY, CDR2 SVGAGI (reference sequence). The CDR3 is made up of 16 amino acids. V trimming: 0 bases; J trimming: 7 bases; junction bases outside the gene matches: 6. The CDR3 spells CASSYSDRGIGQPQHF. CDR3 in DNA: TGTGCCAGCAGTTACTCGGACAGGGGGATTGGGCAGCCCCAGCATTTT.

The CDR3 spells CASSALTTDTQYF. For the CDR3, the DNA is TGTGCCAGCAGTGCTTTGACCACAGATACGCAGTATTTT. The chain combines TRBV6-1 with TRBJ2-3; D is unclear. The germline V and J ends were trimmed by 4 bases and 2 bases, with 7 bases remaining between them. CDR3 length: 13 amino acids. CDR1 is MNHNS and CDR2 is SASEGT in the germline V gene.

The chain employs TRBV11-3 and TRBJ2-2, with a tentative D call TRBD2 (6 bases). CDR1 SGHNT and CDR2 YENEEA come from the germline V gene. V lost 6 bases, J lost 6 bases, and 14 bases lay in between. This CDR3 spans 14 amino acids. The CDR3 nucleotides are TGTGCCAGCAGAACTTCAGGGAGGTCCGGGGAGCTGTTTTTT. This gives the protein CASRTSGRSGELFF.

The rearrangement uses TRBV7-9 and TRBJ2-3, with D possibly being TRBD1 (6 bases). This CDR3 is built from 12 residues. Per germline, CDR1 SEHNR and CDR2 FQNEAQ (reference sequence). V was clipped by 5 bases and J by 6 bases, with 9 bases between them. In nucleotides, the CDR3 is TGTGCCAGCAGCCCCCAGGGGGATACGCAGTATTTT. Protein product: CASSPQGDTQYF. The variable domain in full, with the rest retrieved from reference TRBV7-9 and TRBJ2-3, is DTGVSQNPRHKITKRGQNVTFRCDPISEHNRLYWYRQTLGQGPEFLTYFQNEAQLEKSRLLSDRFSAERPKGSFSTLEIQRTEQGDSAMYLCASSPQGDTQYFGPGTRLTVL.

The CDR3 spells CASSISSGGPNIQYF. For the CDR3, the DNA is TGTGCCAGTAGTATATCTAGCGGGGGGCCAAACATTCAGTACTTC. The chain has TRBV19 and TRBJ2-4, with 11 bases fitting TRBD2. CDR3 length: 15 residues. Germline CDR1 and CDR2: LNHDA and SQIVND (reference sequence). Trimming removed 2 bases from V and 6 bases from J; junction bases left unmatched: 3.

The chain employs TRBV5-6 and TRBJ2-7, with D possibly TRBD2 on 5 matching bases. Germline lookup yields CDR1 SGHDT and CDR2 YYEEEE. There are 12 residues in the CDR3. Trimming took 2 bases from V and 7 from J, leaving 10 bases between them. The CDR3 sequence: CASSFRGLEQYF. The DNA of the CDR3 is TGTGCCAGCAGCTTCCGAGGGCTAGAGCAGTACTTC.

The rearrangement uses TRBV30 and TRBJ2-1; possibly TRBD1 or TRBD2 for D (5 bases each). In germline, CDR1 is GTSNPN, CDR2 SVGIG (reference sequence). This CDR3 contains 17 residues. V was cut by 5 bases and J by 7 bases, with 27 bases left in between. The CDR3 protein is CAWSPERLGPPRNEQFF. CDR3 DNA sequence: TGTGCCTGGTCGCCAGAGCGCTTGGGACCCCCTCGGAATGAGCAGTTCTTC.

This clone has only one observation. The chain has TRBV29-1 and TRBJ2-7; 7 bases fit TRBD2. The CDR3 is made up of 15 amino acids. CDR1 is SQVTM and CDR2 is ANQGSEA in the germline V gene. Trimming removed 2 bases from V and 0 bases from J; junction bases left unmatched: 7. Written as DNA, the CDR3 is TGCAGCGTTGAAACCACTAGCGCCTACTCCTACGAGCAGTACTTC. Translated, it gives CSVETTSAYSYEQYF.

The rearrangement links TRBV29-1 to TRBJ2-1, with D perhaps TRBD1 or TRBD2 (5 bases each). Germline assignment: CDR1 SQVTM and CDR2 ANQGSEA. This CDR3 has 14 amino acids. Trimming shortened V by 3 bases and J by 6 bases, and 15 bases separated the two germline ends. The CDR3 protein is CSVEPRGRGNEQFF. DNA for the CDR3: TGCAGCGTTGAGCCTCGGGGCCGGGGCAATGAGCAGTTCTTC.

The chain is built from TRBV7-2 and TRBJ2-3; no clear D gene. The CDR3 length is 16 residues. From germline, CDR1 is SGHTA and CDR2 FQGNSA. V was trimmed by 5 bases and J by 0 bases, leaving 15 bases between them. This chain's CDR3 is CASSLFITSSTDTQYF. The CDR3 nucleotides are TGTGCCAGCAGCCTCTTTATTACCTCTAGCACAGATACGCAGTATTTT. The whole variable domain, filled in from reference TRBV7-2 and TRBJ2-3, reads GAGVSQSPSNKVTEKGKDVELRCDPISGHTALYWYRQSLGQGLEFLIYFQGNSAPDKSGLPSDRFSAERTGGSVSTLTIQRTQQEDSAVYLCASSLFITSSTDTQYFGPGTRLTVL.